These 21 T cell receptor beta chains were sequenced from one sample in a study of blood T cell repertoires in COVID-19. The data were produced by immunoSEQ multiplex PCR, yet TCRdb's version contains in-frame clones alone and is incomplete. The table shows 250,000 to 300,000 clones, with roughly 90% occurring only once. Sequencing input: PBMCs or T cells enriched from blood (not recorded which). The receptors come from a woman aged 25-40 years who had recovered from COVID-19.

The V gene is TRBV19, the J gene TRBJ2-7; no definite D call. The germline V gene has CDR1 LNHDA and CDR2 SQIVND (reference sequence). The CDR3 is 14 amino acids. Trimming shortened V by 3 bases and J by 3 bases, and 12 bases separated the two germline ends. CDR3 amino acids: CASSIAQAYYEQYF. The CDR3 DNA is TGTGCCAGTAGTATCGCCCAGGCGTACTACGAGCAGTACTTC.

This chain connects TRBV28 to TRBJ1-1; 7 nucleotides line up with TRBD1. Germline CDR1 reads MDHEN; CDR2 reads SYDVKM. CDR3 length: 14 residues. V shed 6 bases and J 2 bases; nucleotides not matched to a gene: 6. The CDR3 protein is CASSLRTGNTEAFF. The CDR3 DNA is TGTGCCAGCAGCCTCAGGACAGGCAACACTGAAGCTTTCTTT.

CDR3 residues: CASSPRGAEFTGELFF. The DNA for the CDR3 is TGTGCCAGCAGCCCCCGAGGCGCGGAGTTCACCGGGGAGCTGTTTTTT. The V and J genes are TRBV9 and TRBJ2-2; unclear D gene. The CDR3 is 16 residues long. Germline V gene data show CDR1 as SGDLS and CDR2 as YYNGEE. V lost 4 bases, J lost 4 bases, and 17 bases lay in between.

The CDR3 DNA follows: TGTGCCAGCAGTCTAGGCAATGAGCAGTTCTTC. Its protein is CASSLGNEQFF. The V call is TRBV25-1, the J call TRBJ2-1; D not resolved. The CDR3 totals 11 residues. The V gene's germline CDR1 is MGHDK and CDR2 SYGVNS. Trimming left V 5 bases short and J 6 bases short, with 5 bases between.

The chain has TRBV5-4 and TRBJ2-2; a possible D gene is TRBD2 (5 bases). Trimming removed 4 bases from V and 0 bases from J, with 19 bases in between. Germline loops: CDR1 SGHNT, CDR2 YYREEE (reference sequence). The CDR3 loop spans 18 amino acids. The CDR3 nucleotides read TGTGCCAGCAGCGATGAGGAGGCGGTAAGGCCGAACACCGGGGAGCTGTTTTTT. Protein product: CASSDEEAVRPNTGELFF.

This rearrangement joins TRBV5-1 to TRBJ1-3, with 10 bases identical to TRBD1. This CDR3 is built from 17 residues. Trimming cost V 5 bases and J 0 bases; bases outside gene matches: 8. The germline V gene has CDR1 SGHRS and CDR2 YFSETQ. CDR3: CASRRDRGQSSGNTIYF. In nucleotides, the CDR3 is TGCGCCAGCAGACGAGACAGGGGGCAATCCTCTGGAAACACCATATATTTT.

The chain links TRBV5-1 to TRBJ1-2; D is unclear. Germline V gives CDR1 SGHRS, CDR2 YFSETQ. V was cut by 2 bases and J by 2 bases, with 7 bases left in between. The CDR3 is 13 amino acids. The CDR3: CASSFDLNYGYTF. CDR3 coding DNA: TGCGCCAGCAGCTTCGACTTGAACTATGGCTACACCTTC.

The chain recombines TRBV5-8 with TRBJ1-2, with D unresolved. Per germline, CDR1 SGHTS and CDR2 YDEGEE. V was pared by 2 bases and J by 8 bases, with 7 bases between. The CDR3 runs to 11 residues. CDR3 nucleotide sequence: TGTGCCAGCAGCTTTGCTGGCGGCTACACCTTC. Protein: CASSFAGGYTF.

J is TRBJ2-5 and V is TRBV27, with 13 bases fitting TRBD2. V lost 5 bases to trimming and J lost 6 bases; unmatched junction nucleotides: 6. This CDR3 comprises 15 residues. The germline V gene encodes CDR1 MNHEY and CDR2 SMNVEV (reference sequence). The DNA of the CDR3 is TGTGCCAGCAGTCAAGGGACTAGCGGGGACAAGACCCAGTACTTC. Its protein is CASSQGTSGDKTQYF.

The rearrangement joins TRBV6-5 to TRBJ2-7, with 9 bases aligning to TRBD1. Germline V gene sequence: CDR1 MNHEY, CDR2 SVGAGI. V was clipped by 1 base and J by 3 bases; unmatched bases: 4. This CDR3 is built from 15 residues. CDR3 protein: CASSYWDRDIYEQYF. The CDR3 DNA reads TGTGCCAGCAGTTACTGGGACAGGGATATCTACGAGCAGTACTTC.

The rearrangement joins TRBV5-4 to TRBJ2-1, with a possible D match to TRBD2 (6 bases). V lost 3 bases and J lost 2, with 9 bases in between. Germline lookup yields CDR1 SGHNT and CDR2 YYREEE (reference sequence). The CDR3 runs to 14 residues. The CDR3 coding sequence is TGTGCCAGCAGCTACCAGCGGGCCTACAATGAGCAGTTCTTC. The encoded protein is CASSYQRAYNEQFF.

The chain combines TRBV29-1 with TRBJ2-5; D gene ambiguous. Trimming removed 6 bases from V and 1 base from J, with 6 bases in between. CDR1 and CDR2 from the germline V gene are SQVTM and ANQGSEA. There are 11 residues in the CDR3. CDR3 residues: CSVRPQETQYF. In DNA, the CDR3 is TGCAGCGTGCGCCCCCAAGAGACCCAGTACTTC.

This clone was detected only once. The CDR3 nucleotides read TGTGCCAGCAGCCAGATGATCTATGGCTACACCTTC. It is translated as CASSQMIYGYTF. The rearrangement joins TRBV28 to TRBJ1-2; unclear D gene. The CDR3 has 12 residues. V was cut by 6 bases and J by 4 bases, with 9 bases left in between. Germline-derived CDR1 and CDR2 are MDHEN and SYDVKM.

Notes on this clone: The sample holds other DNA sequences that translate to the same CDR3. The V call is TRBV9, the J call TRBJ2-7, with D possibly matching TRBD2 (5 bases). The CDR3 is 14 amino acids. The V end was cut by 0 bases, the J end by 3 bases, with 10 bases between. Germline V lookup: CDR1 SGDLS, CDR2 YYNGEE. The CDR3 sequence is CASSVVASSYEQYF. Here the CDR3 DNA reads TGTGCCAGCAGCGTAGTAGCGTCGAGCTACGAGCAGTACTTC. The full variable domain, completed using reference TRBV9 and TRBJ2-7, is DSGVTQTPKHLITATGQRVTLRCSPRSGDLSVYWYQQSLDQGLQFLIQYYNGEERAKGNILERFSAQQFPDLHSELNLSSLELGDSALYFCASSVVASSYEQYFGPGTRLTVT.

Only a few counts were recorded for this clone. The chain is built from TRBV27 and TRBJ1-5, with a tentative D call TRBD1 (5 bases). With 6 bases removed from V and 1 base from J, the gap between germline ends came to 10 bases. This CDR3 is built from 14 residues. Germline-derived CDR1 and CDR2 are MNHEY and SMNVEV (reference sequence). For the CDR3, the DNA is TGTGCCAGCAGGGTTGGGGGGAGCAATCAGCCCCAGCATTTT. It translates to CASRVGGSNQPQHF.

The chain joins TRBV27 to TRBJ1-4, with 9 bases that match TRBD1. Germline V gene data show CDR1 as MNHEY and CDR2 as SMNVEV (reference sequence). CDR3 length: 16 amino acids. With 6 bases clipped from V and 8 bases from J, the junction kept 13 bases outside the gene matches. CDR3 amino acids: CASSFYLQGAREKLFF. CDR3 in DNA: TGTGCCAGCAGCTTTTACCTACAGGGGGCGCGAGAAAAACTGTTTTTT.

The chain recombines TRBV27 with TRBJ1-1, with 8 bases identical to TRBD1. The CDR3 loop spans 15 amino acids. CDR1 is MNHEY, CDR2 SMNVEV, per germline (reference sequence). The J segment lost 0 bases and the V segment lost 5 bases, leaving 5 bases of the junction unmatched. The CDR3 region is CASSPGGRMNTEAFF. DNA for the CDR3: TGTGCCAGCAGTCCAGGGGGCCGAATGAACACTGAAGCTTTCTTT.

This clone is a singleton in its sample. V usage is TRBV20-1 and J usage is TRBJ2-1; D is undetermined. V lost 6 bases to trimming and J lost 7 bases, with 10 bases between them. This CDR3 contains 11 residues. The V gene's germline CDR1 is DFQATT and CDR2 SNEGSKA (reference sequence). In DNA, the CDR3 is TGCAGTGCCAGGATAGTTAATGAGCAGTTCTTC. The encoded protein is CSARIVNEQFF.

This rearrangement joins TRBV2 to TRBJ2-5; 11 bases map to TRBD2. The CDR3 sequence is 15 residues long. With 9 bases clipped from V and 5 bases from J, the junction kept 11 bases outside the gene matches. CDR1 is SNHLY and CDR2 is FYNNEI in the germline V gene. CDR3 sequence reads: CASEELAGDGETQYF. As DNA, the CDR3 is TGTGCCAGTGAGGAACTAGCGGGAGATGGGGAGACCCAGTACTTC.

V and J are TRBV28 and TRBJ1-2; no clear D. CDR1 and CDR2 (germline): MDHEN, SYDVKM. The length of the CDR3 is 14 residues. V lost 2 bases and J 4 bases, leaving 11 bases between the germline ends. The CDR3 is CASSLVGRGYGYTF. For the CDR3, the DNA is TGTGCCAGCAGTTTAGTAGGTAGAGGCTATGGCTACACCTTC.

The chain is built from TRBV25-1 and TRBJ1-4; D is unclear. The V and J ends lost 4 bases and 4 bases respectively, with 7 bases between them. Germline CDR1 reads MGHDK; CDR2 reads SYGVNS. The length of the CDR3 is 13 residues. The DNA of the CDR3 is TGTGCCAGCAGTGCTGCGGGTAATGAAAAACTGTTTTTT. It translates to CASSAAGNEKLFF.